This entry describes one T cell receptor beta chain. The germline gene is not matched at one end of the junction; a read error may be the cause. Methods used by the authors: Amplification of reference gene primers was used by the study to estimate nucleated cell counts. TCRdb's copy holds only in-frame clones and misses some; the assay was immunoSEQ multiplex PCR. V and J calls and clone size follow that table, whereas D and trimming were derived from the DNA. Among under 200,000 clones listed, just under 90% were seen once. The sample originates from a study of blood T cell repertoires in COVID-19. Study at large: From the United States, Italy and Spain came samples of acute and convalescent COVID-19. T cells, B-cell-depleted T cells, or PBMCs provided the cDNA or gDNA that served as material.

Germline loops: CDR1 SSHAT, CDR2 FNYEAQ (reference sequence). The CDR3 is 15 residues long. Sequenced input: peripheral blood. V is TRBV7-7 and J is TRBJ2-3; 7 positions match TRBD1. The clonotype was recovered from a man between 18 and 35 years old with active or convalescent COVID-19. CDR3 sequence reads: CASSDNGDRGDTQYF. The CDR3, as DNA: TGTGCTAGCAGTGATAACGGGGACAGAGGAGATACGCAGTATTTT.